The sample holds many counts of the clone carrying this T cell receptor (beta chain). The data stem from a study of T-cell reconstitution after alpha-beta-depleted transplantation in children. Molecular barcoding with unique molecular identifiers was used for the TCRbeta library. Using its own MiXCR run on the PCR reads, TCRdb lists one record per CDR3 protein. This sample carries around 500,000 distinct CDR3 sequences, roughly an eighth of them seen once, and the ten largest clones take about 5%. The CDR3 has 15 residues. Between the trimmed V and J ends, which lost 3 bases and 1 base, there was a span of 11 bases.

J is TRBJ2-3 and V is TRBV12-3 or TRBV12-4; a possible D gene is TRBD2 (6 bases). The sequencing here drew on PBMCs from the stem cell graft donor, taken from the stem cell graft. This sequence originates from a human donor who donated a stem cell graft to a child with combined immunodeficiency. CDR3 loop: CASSLEGVGTDTQYF. In DNA form, the CDR3 reads TGTGCCAGCAGTTTGGAGGGAGTGGGCACAGATACGCAGTATTTT.